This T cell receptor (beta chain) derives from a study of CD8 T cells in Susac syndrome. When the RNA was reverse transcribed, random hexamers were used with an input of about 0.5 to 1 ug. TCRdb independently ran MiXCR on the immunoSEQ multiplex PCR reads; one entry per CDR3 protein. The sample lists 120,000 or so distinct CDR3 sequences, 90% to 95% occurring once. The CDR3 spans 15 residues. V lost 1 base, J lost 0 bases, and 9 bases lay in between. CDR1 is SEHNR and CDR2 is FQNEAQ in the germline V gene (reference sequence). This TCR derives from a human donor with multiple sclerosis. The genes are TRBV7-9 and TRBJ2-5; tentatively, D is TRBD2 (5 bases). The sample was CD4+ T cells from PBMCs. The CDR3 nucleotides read TGTGCCAGCAGCTTAGGGACTTCGTACCAAGAGACCCAGTACTTC. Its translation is CASSLGTSYQETQYF.